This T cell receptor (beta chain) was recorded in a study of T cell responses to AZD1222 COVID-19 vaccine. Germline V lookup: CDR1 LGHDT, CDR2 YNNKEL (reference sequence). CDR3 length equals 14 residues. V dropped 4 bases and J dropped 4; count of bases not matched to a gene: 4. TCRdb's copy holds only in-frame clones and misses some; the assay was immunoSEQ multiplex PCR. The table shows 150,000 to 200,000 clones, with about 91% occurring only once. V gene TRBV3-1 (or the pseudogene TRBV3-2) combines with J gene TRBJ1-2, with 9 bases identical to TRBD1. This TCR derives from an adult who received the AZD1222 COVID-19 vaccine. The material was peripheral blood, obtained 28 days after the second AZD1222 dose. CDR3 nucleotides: TGTGCCAGCAGCCCTGGGACAGGGTTCTATGGCTACACCTTC. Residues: CASSPGTGFYGYTF.